The 3 T cell receptor beta chains presented below share a single source sample, sequenced in a study of glioma-infiltrating T cells. TCR alpha and beta CDR3 regions were amplified from RNA using iRepertoire nested multiplex PCR. In TCRdb, the multiplex PCR reads were re-called with MiXCR into one record per CDR3 protein. The table has roughly 200,000 distinct CDR3 sequences, around 40% seen once. The sequenced material came from glioma tissue, nonneoplastic brain tissue, or PBMCs (not recorded which). Receptors were obtained from a human donor with low-grade glioma or glioblastoma, undergoing nonglioma brain surgery, or in good health (not recorded which).

This clonotype was detected ten times or more. V and J are TRBV28 and TRBJ2-7; 7 nucleotides line up with TRBD2. The ends lost 6 bases at V and 2 bases at J; junction bases unmatched: 4. This CDR3 has 13 residues. CDR1 and CDR2 (germline): MDHEN, SYDVKM. Written as DNA, the CDR3 is TGTGCCAGCAGCCGCGGGAGCCCCTACGAGCAGTACTTC. As protein: CASSRGSPYEQYF.

With respect to this clonotype: This may be a read error, as it is one base from a much larger clone. The chain is built from TRBV20-1 and TRBJ1-6; D perhaps matches TRBD1 (6 bases). Trimming removed 3 bases from V and 0 bases from J, with 15 bases in between. Germline CDR1 DFQATT, CDR2 SNEGSKA (reference sequence). CDR3 length: 17 amino acids. CDR3 sequence: CSASRLDSSSYNSPLHF. The CDR3 region has the DNA TGCAGTGCTAGTAGGCTGGACAGCAGCTCCTATAATTCACCCCTCCACTTT.

About this clonotype itself: A much larger clone lies one base from this, so it may be a read error. The gene calls are TRBV6-2 or TRBV6-3 and TRBJ2-7, with D tentatively TRBD2 (5 bases). The CDR3 is made up of 12 amino acids. Germline lookup yields CDR1 MNHEY and CDR2 SVGEGT. Deletions cut 6 bases from V and 5 bases from J, with 11 bases between. The CDR3 here is CASRSGINEQYF. The CDR3 DNA reads TGTGCCAGCAGATCCGGGATTAACGAGCAGTACTTC.